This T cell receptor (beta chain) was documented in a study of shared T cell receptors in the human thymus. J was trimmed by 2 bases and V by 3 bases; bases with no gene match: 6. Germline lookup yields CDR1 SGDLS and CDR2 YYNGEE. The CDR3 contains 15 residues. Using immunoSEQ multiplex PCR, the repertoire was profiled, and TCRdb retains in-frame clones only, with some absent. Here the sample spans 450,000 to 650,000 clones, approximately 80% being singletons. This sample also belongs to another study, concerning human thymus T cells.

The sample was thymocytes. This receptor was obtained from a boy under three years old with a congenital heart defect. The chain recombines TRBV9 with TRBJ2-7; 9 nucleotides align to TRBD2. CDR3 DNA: TGTGCCAGCAGCGCTGTAGCGGGAGAGGCCTACGAGCAGTACTTC. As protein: CASSAVAGEAYEQYF.